Below, 24 T cell receptor beta chains from the same sample are listed, as sequenced in a study of blood T cell repertoires in COVID-19 (TCRdb year 2020). Receptors were amplified or captured by the immunoSEQ multiplex PCR assay. This is the immuneACCESS table as TCRdb keeps it, with only in-frame sequences that have V and J called. A part of the clones is gone; compared with another copy, unresolved V genes explain less than half, and the rest is unexplained. The sample table contains about 270,000 clones; only one count was recorded for roughly 90% of them. In total, the top ten clones hold 1.9% of the sample. The sample taken for sequencing was PBMCs or T cells enriched from blood (not recorded which). All receptors derive from a woman in her sixties who had recovered from COVID-19.

J is TRBJ2-2 and V is TRBV3-1 (or the pseudogene TRBV3-2); D gene ambiguous. The ends were cut back, 4 bases at V and 5 bases at J, with 5 bases in the middle. Germline V lookup: CDR1 LGHDT, CDR2 YNNKEL (reference sequence). The CDR3 length is 12 residues. For the CDR3, the DNA is TGTGCCAGCAGCCTCGGGACCGGGGAGCTGTTTTTT. Amino acids: CASSLGTGELFF.

This chain connects TRBV5-1 to TRBJ2-2, with TRBD2 as a possible D gene (6 bases). CDR1 is SGHRS and CDR2 is YFSETQ in the germline V gene. V was shortened by 3 bases and J by 7 bases, with 10 bases between the two germline ends. The CDR3 loop spans 13 amino acids. DNA of the CDR3: TGCGCCAGCAGCTGGACGGGGGTCGGGGAGCTGTTTTTT. Protein product: CASSWTGVGELFF.

The V call is TRBV5-1, the J call TRBJ2-2; 9 bases match TRBD1. The germline gives CDR1 SGHRS, CDR2 YFSETQ. The junction had 8 bases not matched to a gene; V was cut back by 3 bases and J by 5 bases. The CDR3 runs to 16 residues. Written as DNA, the CDR3 is TGCGCCAGCAGCTCGCCCGGGACAGGGAGGACCGGGGAGCTGTTTTTT. It yields the protein CASSSPGTGRTGELFF.

This chain links TRBV18 with TRBJ2-5; 10 bases are a match to TRBD2. The CDR3 contains 13 residues. CDR1 and CDR2 from the germline V gene are KGHSH and LQKENI. V shed 4 bases and J 4 bases; nucleotides not matched to a gene: 0. CDR3 sequence: CASSRLAGETQYF. CDR3 nucleotides: TGTGCCAGCTCACGACTAGCGGGAGAGACCCAGTACTTC. Full variable domain (missing parts from reference TRBV18 and TRBJ2-5): NAGVMQNPRHLVRRRGQEARLRCSPMKGHSHVYWYRQLPEEGLKFMVYLQKENIIDESGMPKERFSAEFPKEGPSILRIQQVVRGDSAAYFCASSRLAGETQYFGPGTRLLVL.

The CDR3, as DNA: TGTGCCAGCAGTTTATTGATGGGGGCGCAGACTGAAGCTTTCTTT. Translated: CASSLLMGAQTEAFF. The chain carries TRBV28 and TRBJ1-1, with a weak D call TRBD1 (6 bases). The length of the CDR3 is 15 residues. V lost 1 base and J lost 5, with 14 bases in between. The germline CDR1 and CDR2 sequences are MDHEN and SYDVKM.

This clone is medium-sized. The V and J genes are TRBV6-1 and TRBJ1-4, with 9 bases lining up with TRBD1. The CDR3 sequence is 14 residues long. J lost 7 bases, V lost 1 base, and 1 base had no gene match. Germline CDR1 and CDR2: MNHNS and SASEGT. The CDR3 here is CASSEGTGVEKLFF. The DNA for the CDR3 is TGTGCCAGCAGTGAAGGGACAGGGGTTGAAAAACTGTTTTTT.

The chain links TRBV28 to TRBJ2-7; 9 nucleotides agree with TRBD2. Per the germline V gene, CDR1 is MDHEN and CDR2 is SYDVKM. Trimming at V came to 0 bases and at J to 5 bases, leaving 8 bases not matched to a gene. The CDR3 covers 16 residues. The CDR3 sequence: CASSLWRAGGVNEQYF. The CDR3 DNA follows: TGTGCCAGCAGTTTATGGCGGGCGGGAGGGGTGAACGAGCAGTACTTC.

The CDR3: CASSVRVRQGDGYTF. The CDR3 coding sequence is TGTGCCAGCAGCGTCCGAGTCCGACAGGGCGATGGCTACACCTTC. This sequence joins TRBV21-1 and TRBJ1-2; TRBD1, the D gene given by the table, was not confirmed from the DNA. TRBV21-1 is assigned pseudogene status. CDR3 length: 15 amino acids.

The chain links TRBV3-1 (or the pseudogene TRBV3-2) to TRBJ2-5, with 9 bases that match TRBD2. V trimming: 7 bases; J trimming: 4 bases; junction bases outside the gene matches: 10. CDR1 is LGHDT and CDR2 is YNNKEL in the germline V gene (reference sequence). This CDR3 is built from 15 residues. CDR3 residues: CASTPGAGGGETQYF. DNA of the CDR3: TGTGCCAGCACCCCCGGGGCGGGAGGGGGAGAGACCCAGTACTTC.

The rearrangement joins TRBV27 to TRBJ1-4, with a weak D call TRBD1 (6 bases). The V gene's germline CDR1 is MNHEY and CDR2 SMNVEV (reference sequence). Trimming shortened V by 5 bases and J by 15 bases, and 13 bases separated the two germline ends. CDR3 length equals 11 residues. For the CDR3, the DNA is TGTGCCAGCAGTCTCCCACGACAGGTGTTTTTT. As protein: CASSLPRQVFF.

The chain carries TRBV24-1 and TRBJ1-2, with TRBD1 matching over 8 bases. Germline assignment: CDR1 KGHDR and CDR2 SFDVKD. This CDR3 spans 16 amino acids. The CDR3 bases are TGTGCTGTACAGGGGGACCGAAACCCCCGGGACTATGGCTACACCTTC. It encodes CAVQGDRNPRDYGYTF.

The CDR3 sequence: CASSLSDDYEQYF. The CDR3 nucleotides read TGTGCCAGCAGCTTAAGCGATGATTACGAGCAGTACTTC. This sequence joins TRBV11-2 and TRBJ2-7; no reliable D call. CDR1 and CDR2 from the germline V gene are SGHAT and FQNNGV. V was shortened by 2 bases and J by 4 bases, with 9 bases between the two germline ends. CDR3 size: 13 residues.

This clone came up once. The chain uses TRBV5-1 and TRBJ1-5, with D hard to call. The CDR3 length is 16 residues. V lost 3 bases and J 0 bases, leaving 13 bases between the germline ends. Looked up from germline, CDR1 is SGHRS and CDR2 is YFSETQ. For the CDR3, the DNA is TGCGCCAGCAGCTCTTACTCGATCTATAGCAATCAGCCCCAGCATTTT. Translating it yields CASSSYSIYSNQPQHF.

CDR3 residues: CASSTSGGAEETQYF. Written as DNA, the CDR3 is TGTGCCAGCAGCACTAGCGGGGGGGCCGAAGAGACCCAGTACTTC. The rearrangement joins TRBV7-9 to TRBJ2-5, with 13 bases identical to TRBD2. Germline V lookup: CDR1 SEHNR, CDR2 FQNEAQ (reference sequence). The CDR3 extends over 15 amino acids. V gave up 5 bases and J gave up 3 bases; unmatched junction bases: 3. Based on the CDR3 plus reference TRBV7-9 and TRBJ2-5, the full variable domain is DTGVSQNPRHKITKRGQNVTFRCDPISEHNRLYWYRQTLGQGPEFLTYFQNEAQLEKSRLLSDRFSAERPKGSFSTLEIQRTEQGDSAMYLCASSTSGGAEETQYFGPGTRLLVL.

The chain is built from TRBV30 and TRBJ2-4; 8 bases line up with TRBD1. CDR1 is GTSNPN and CDR2 is SVGIG in the germline V gene (reference sequence). Trimming removed 4 bases from V and 8 bases from J; junction bases left unmatched: 4. The CDR3 covers 12 residues. DNA of the CDR3: TGTGCCTGGAACGGACAGGGTTACATTCAGTACTTC. It codes for CAWNGQGYIQYF. Filled out from reference TRBV30 and TRBJ2-4, the complete variable domain reads SQTIHQWPATLVQPVGSPLSLECTVEGTSNPNLYWYRQAAGRGLQLLFYSVGIGQISSEVPQNLSASRPQDRQFILSSKKLLLSDSGFYLCAWNGQGYIQYFGAGTRLSVL.

J is TRBJ2-5 and V is TRBV11-2; 9 positions match TRBD1. V gave up 6 bases and J gave up 6 bases; unmatched junction bases: 8. The germline V gene has CDR1 SGHAT and CDR2 FQNNGV. CDR3 length: 14 residues. In DNA, the CDR3 is TGTGCCAGCAGGCCAGGGGGACAGGGAAAGACCCAGTACTTC. Translating it yields CASRPGGQGKTQYF.

CDR3 region: CASSPSRLAGAQETQYF. In DNA form, the CDR3 reads TGTGCCAGCAGCCCTAGCCGACTAGCGGGGGCCCAAGAGACCCAGTACTTC. The V and J genes are TRBV7-8 and TRBJ2-5; TRBD2 matches 12 bases. The length of the CDR3 is 17 residues. CDR1 and CDR2 from the germline V gene are SGHVS and FQNEAQ. Trimming took 5 bases from V and 1 from J; bases not matched to a gene: 8.

The chain is built from TRBV24-1 and TRBJ2-1; TRBD1 matches at 9 bases. V was pared by 4 bases and J by 2 bases, with 8 bases of the junction left unmatched. Looked up from germline, CDR1 is KGHDR and CDR2 is SFDVKD. The length of the CDR3 is 17 residues. CDR3 region: CATSEAGTGSTYNEQFF. CDR3 nucleotides: TGTGCCACCAGTGAGGCCGGGACAGGGTCCACCTACAATGAGCAGTTCTTC.

The V gene is TRBV28, the J gene TRBJ1-2; D is undetermined. Germline V CDR1 and CDR2: MDHEN, SYDVKM. V was trimmed by 5 bases and J by 7 bases, leaving 14 bases between them. The CDR3 runs to 13 residues. Written as DNA, the CDR3 is TGTGCCAGCAGTAGAGGGCCCTTTACTGGCTACACCTTC. It is translated as CASSRGPFTGYTF.

The chain employs TRBV4-1 and TRBJ2-3, with TRBD2 identical over 12 bases. CDR3 length equals 18 residues. CDR1 MGHRA and CDR2 YSYEKL come from the germline V gene. V gave up 4 bases and J gave up 5 bases; unmatched junction bases: 13. The CDR3 reads CASSPGRPSGRARDTQYF. In DNA form, the CDR3 reads TGCGCCAGCAGCCCGGGGAGGCCTAGCGGGAGGGCCAGAGATACGCAGTATTTT.

This rearrangement joins TRBV5-1 to TRBJ1-2; D remains ambiguous. V lost 0 bases and J 3 bases, leaving 12 bases between the germline ends. Germline V lookup: CDR1 SGHRS, CDR2 YFSETQ. The CDR3 extends over 15 amino acids. CDR3: CASSLGFGEDYGYTF. DNA for the CDR3: TGCGCCAGCAGCTTGGGATTCGGGGAGGACTATGGCTACACCTTC.

The gene calls are TRBV11-2 and TRBJ2-1, with D uncertain. CDR1 is SGHAT, CDR2 FQNNGV, per germline. The length of the CDR3 is 12 residues. Trimming cost V 8 bases and J 8 bases, with 13 bases left between them. CDR3 region: CASGSSGDEQFF. In DNA form, the CDR3 reads TGTGCCAGCGGTTCATCAGGTGATGAGCAGTTCTTC.

This clone has just a few counts. The V gene is TRBV5-1, the J gene TRBJ2-3, with 11 bases that match TRBD2. V was pared by 3 bases and J by 6 bases, with 3 bases of the junction left unmatched. This CDR3 has 14 residues. Germline V gene data show CDR1 as SGHRS and CDR2 as YFSETQ. The CDR3 DNA reads TGCGCCAGCAGCTGGGGACTAGCGGAGGATACGCAGTATTTT. Its translation: CASSWGLAEDTQYF.

The chain is built from TRBV24-1 and TRBJ2-5, with D possibly TRBD2 on 6 matching bases. Germline V lookup: CDR1 KGHDR, CDR2 SFDVKD. This CDR3 comprises 15 residues. Trimming took off 4 bases at V and 3 bases at J, with 14 bases between the two ends. The CDR3 is CATSEGGGGEETQYF. CDR3 nucleotides: TGTGCCACCAGTGAGGGGGGAGGTGGGGAAGAGACCCAGTACTTC.